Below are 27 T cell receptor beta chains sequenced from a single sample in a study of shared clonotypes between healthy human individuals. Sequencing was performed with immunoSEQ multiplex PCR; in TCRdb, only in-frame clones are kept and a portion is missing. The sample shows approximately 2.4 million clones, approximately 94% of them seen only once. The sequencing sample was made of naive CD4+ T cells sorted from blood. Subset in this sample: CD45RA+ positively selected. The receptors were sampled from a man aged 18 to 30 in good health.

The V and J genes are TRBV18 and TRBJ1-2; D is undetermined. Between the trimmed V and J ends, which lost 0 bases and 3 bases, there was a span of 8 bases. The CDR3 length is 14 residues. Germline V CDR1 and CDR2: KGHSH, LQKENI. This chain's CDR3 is CASSPPGSDYGYTF. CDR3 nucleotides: TGTGCCAGCTCACCACCGGGGAGCGACTATGGCTACACCTTC.

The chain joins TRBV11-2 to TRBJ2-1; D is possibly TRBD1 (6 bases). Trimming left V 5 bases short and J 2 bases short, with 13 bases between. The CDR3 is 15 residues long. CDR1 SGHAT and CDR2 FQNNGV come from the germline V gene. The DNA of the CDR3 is TGTGCCAGCAGCCAGGGGTCAGGGACCTACAATGAGCAGTTCTTC. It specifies CASSQGSGTYNEQFF.

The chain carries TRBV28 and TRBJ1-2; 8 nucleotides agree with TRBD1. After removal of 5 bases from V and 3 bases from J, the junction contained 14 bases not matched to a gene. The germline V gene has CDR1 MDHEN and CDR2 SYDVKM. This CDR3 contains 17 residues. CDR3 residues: CASSLDRGQRWDYGYTF. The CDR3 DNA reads TGTGCCAGCAGTCTTGACAGGGGCCAGCGATGGGACTATGGCTACACCTTC.

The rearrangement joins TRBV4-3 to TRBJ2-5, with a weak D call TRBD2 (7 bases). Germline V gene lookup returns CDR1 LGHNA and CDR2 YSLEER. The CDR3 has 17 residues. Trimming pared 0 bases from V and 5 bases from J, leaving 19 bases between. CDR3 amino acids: CASSQDVGGRLTETQYF. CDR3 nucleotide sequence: TGCGCCAGCAGCCAAGATGTCGGGGGGCGCCTTACTGAGACCCAGTACTTC.

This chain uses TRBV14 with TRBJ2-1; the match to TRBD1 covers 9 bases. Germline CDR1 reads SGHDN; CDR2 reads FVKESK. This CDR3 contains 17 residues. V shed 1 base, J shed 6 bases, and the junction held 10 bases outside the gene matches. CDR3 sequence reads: CASSQAQGANPLNEQFF. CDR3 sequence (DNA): TGTGCCAGCAGCCAAGCACAGGGGGCAAACCCCCTCAATGAGCAGTTCTTC.

The CDR3: CSAREVYGYTF. In DNA form, the CDR3 reads TGCAGTGCTAGAGAGGTGTATGGCTACACCTTC. The chain combines TRBV20-1 with TRBJ1-2, with D hard to call. The germline V and J ends were trimmed by 0 bases and 5 bases, with 4 bases remaining between them. The CDR3 extends over 11 amino acids. Looked up from germline, CDR1 is DFQATT and CDR2 is SNEGSKA (reference sequence).

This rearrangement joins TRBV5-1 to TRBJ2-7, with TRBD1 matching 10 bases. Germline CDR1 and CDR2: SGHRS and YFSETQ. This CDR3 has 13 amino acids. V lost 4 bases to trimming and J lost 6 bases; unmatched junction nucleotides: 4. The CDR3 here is CASSKGQGREQYF. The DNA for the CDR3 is TGCGCCAGCAGCAAGGGACAGGGGCGCGAGCAGTACTTC.

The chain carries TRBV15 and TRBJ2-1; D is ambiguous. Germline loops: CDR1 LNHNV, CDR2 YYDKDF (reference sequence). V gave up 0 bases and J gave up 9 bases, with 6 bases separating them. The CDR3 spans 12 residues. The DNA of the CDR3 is TGTGCCACCAGCAGAGAAACGGGTGAGCAGTTCTTC. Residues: CATSRETGEQFF.

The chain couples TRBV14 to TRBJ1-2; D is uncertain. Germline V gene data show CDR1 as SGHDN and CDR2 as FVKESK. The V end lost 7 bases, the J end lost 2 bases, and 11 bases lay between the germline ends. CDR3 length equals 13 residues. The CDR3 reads CASMTRMNYGYTF. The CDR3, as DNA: TGTGCCAGCATGACCAGGATGAACTATGGCTACACCTTC.

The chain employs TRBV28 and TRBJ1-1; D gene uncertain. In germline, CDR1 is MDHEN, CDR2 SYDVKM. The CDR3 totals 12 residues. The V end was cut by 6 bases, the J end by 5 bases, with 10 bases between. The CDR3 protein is CASSATSTEAFF. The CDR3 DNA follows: TGTGCCAGCAGCGCAACATCGACTGAAGCTTTCTTT.

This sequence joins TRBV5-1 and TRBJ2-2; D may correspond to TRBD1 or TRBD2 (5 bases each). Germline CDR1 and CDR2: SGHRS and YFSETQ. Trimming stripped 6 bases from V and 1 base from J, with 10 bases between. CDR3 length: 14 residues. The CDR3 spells CASKGTQNTGELFF. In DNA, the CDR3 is TGCGCCAGCAAGGGGACCCAGAACACCGGGGAGCTGTTTTTT.

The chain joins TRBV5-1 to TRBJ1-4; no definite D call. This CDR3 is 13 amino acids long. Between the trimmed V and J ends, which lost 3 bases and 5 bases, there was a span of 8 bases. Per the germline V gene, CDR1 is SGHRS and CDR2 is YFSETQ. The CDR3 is CASSSEPNEKLFF. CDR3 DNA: TGCGCCAGCAGCTCCGAACCAAATGAAAAACTGTTTTTT.

Here the CDR3 reads CATRTSGSYEQYF. CDR3 coding DNA: TGTGCCACCAGGACTAGCGGGAGTTACGAGCAGTACTTC. The V and J genes are TRBV15 and TRBJ2-7, with 12 bases that match TRBD2. The ends lost 6 bases at V and 4 bases at J; junction bases unmatched: 1. Germline assignment: CDR1 LNHNV and CDR2 YYDKDF (reference sequence). The CDR3 contains 13 residues. The full variable domain, its missing parts supplied by reference TRBV15 and TRBJ2-7, is DAMVIQNPRYQVTQFGKPVTLSCSQTLNHNVMYWYQQKSSQAPKLLFHYYDKDFNNEADTPDNFQSRRPNTSFCFLDIRSPGLGDTAMYLCATRTSGSYEQYFGPGTRLTVT.

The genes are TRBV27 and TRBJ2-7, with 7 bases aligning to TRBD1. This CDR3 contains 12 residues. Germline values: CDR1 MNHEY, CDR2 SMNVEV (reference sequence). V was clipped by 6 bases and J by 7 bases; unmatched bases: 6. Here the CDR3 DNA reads TGTGCCAGCAGCCGACAGGGTTTGGAGCAGTACTTC. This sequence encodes CASSRQGLEQYF.

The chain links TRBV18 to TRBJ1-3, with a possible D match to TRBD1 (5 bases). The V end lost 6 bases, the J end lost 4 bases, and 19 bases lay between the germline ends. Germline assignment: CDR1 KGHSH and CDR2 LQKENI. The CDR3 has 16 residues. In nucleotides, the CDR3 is TGTGCCAGCTCGCCGGGGACGTCCCAAGGCGGAAACACCATATATTTT. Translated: CASSPGTSQGGNTIYF.

This CDR3 is CASRQGAAGYTF. In DNA, the CDR3 is TGTGCCAGCAGGCAGGGGGCTGCTGGCTACACCTTC. This rearrangement joins TRBV6-5 to TRBJ1-2, with 8 bases fitting TRBD1. This CDR3 has 12 amino acids. Germline values: CDR1 MNHEY, CDR2 SVGAGI. V shed 6 bases and J 7 bases; nucleotides not matched to a gene: 4.

Here the CDR3 reads CASSEREPGTGELFF. The CDR3 DNA reads TGTGCCAGCTCAGAGCGGGAGCCAGGCACCGGGGAGCTGTTTTTT. This sequence joins TRBV18 and TRBJ2-2; 8 nucleotides agree with TRBD2. CDR1 is KGHSH and CDR2 is LQKENI in the germline V gene. The CDR3 length is 15 residues. V was clipped by 5 bases and J by 4 bases; unmatched bases: 6. The full variable domain, its missing parts supplied by reference TRBV18 and TRBJ2-2, is NAGVMQNPRHLVRRRGQEARLRCSPMKGHSHVYWYRQLPEEGLKFMVYLQKENIIDESGMPKERFSAEFPKEGPSILRIQQVVRGDSAAYFCASSEREPGTGELFFGEGSRLTVL.

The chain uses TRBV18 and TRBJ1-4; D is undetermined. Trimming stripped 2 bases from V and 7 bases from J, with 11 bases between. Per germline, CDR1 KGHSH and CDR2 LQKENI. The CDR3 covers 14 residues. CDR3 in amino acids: CASSPVALGEKLFF. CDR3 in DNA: TGTGCCAGCTCACCAGTGGCGCTTGGTGAAAAACTGTTTTTT.

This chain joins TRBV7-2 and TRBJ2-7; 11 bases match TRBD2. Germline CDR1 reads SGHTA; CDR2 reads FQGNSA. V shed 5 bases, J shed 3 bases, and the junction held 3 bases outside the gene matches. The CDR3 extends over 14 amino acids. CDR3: CASSGGTSGYEQYF. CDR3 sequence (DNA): TGTGCCAGCAGCGGAGGGACTAGCGGCTACGAGCAGTACTTC.

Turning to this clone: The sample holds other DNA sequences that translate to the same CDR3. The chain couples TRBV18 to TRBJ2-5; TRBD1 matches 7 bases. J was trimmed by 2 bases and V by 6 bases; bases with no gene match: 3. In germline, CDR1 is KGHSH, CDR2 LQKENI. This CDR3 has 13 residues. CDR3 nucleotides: TGTGCCAGCTCGCAGGGACAGCAAGAGACCCAGTACTTC. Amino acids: CASSQGQQETQYF. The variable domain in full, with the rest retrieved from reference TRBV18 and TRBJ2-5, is NAGVMQNPRHLVRRRGQEARLRCSPMKGHSHVYWYRQLPEEGLKFMVYLQKENIIDESGMPKERFSAEFPKEGPSILRIQQVVRGDSAAYFCASSQGQQETQYFGPGTRLLVL.

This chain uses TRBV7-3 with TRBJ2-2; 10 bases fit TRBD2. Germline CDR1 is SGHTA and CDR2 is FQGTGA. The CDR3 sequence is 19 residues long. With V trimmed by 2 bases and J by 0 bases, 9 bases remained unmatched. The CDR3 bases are TGTGCCAGCAGCTTAGACGGGCTAGCGGGGGAATCGAACACCGGGGAGCTGTTTTTT. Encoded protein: CASSLDGLAGESNTGELFF.

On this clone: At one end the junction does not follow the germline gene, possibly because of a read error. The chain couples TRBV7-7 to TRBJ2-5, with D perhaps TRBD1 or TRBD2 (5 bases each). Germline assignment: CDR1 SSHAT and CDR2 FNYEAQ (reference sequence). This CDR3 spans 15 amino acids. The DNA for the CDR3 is TGTGCTAGCAGCTTAGCGCAGGGACGGGGAGAGACCCAGTACTTC. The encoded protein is CASSLAQGRGETQYF.

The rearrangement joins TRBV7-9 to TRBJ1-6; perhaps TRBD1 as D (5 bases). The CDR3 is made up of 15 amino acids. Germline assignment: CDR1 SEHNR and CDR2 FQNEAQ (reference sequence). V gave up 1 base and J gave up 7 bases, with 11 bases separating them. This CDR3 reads CASSLEAGKNSPLHF. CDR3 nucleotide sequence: TGTGCCAGCAGCTTAGAGGCAGGGAAGAATTCACCCCTCCACTTT.

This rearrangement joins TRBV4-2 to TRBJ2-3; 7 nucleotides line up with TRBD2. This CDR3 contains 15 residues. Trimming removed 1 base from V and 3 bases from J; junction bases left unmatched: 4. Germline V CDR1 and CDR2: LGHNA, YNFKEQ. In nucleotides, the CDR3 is TGTGCCAGCAGCCAAGGCCCAGCGGGGACAGATACGCAGTATTTT. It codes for CASSQGPAGTDTQYF.

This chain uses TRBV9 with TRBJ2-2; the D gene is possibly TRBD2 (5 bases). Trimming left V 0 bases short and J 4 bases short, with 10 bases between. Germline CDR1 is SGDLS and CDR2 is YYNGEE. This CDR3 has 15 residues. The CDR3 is CASSVEGSRTGELFF. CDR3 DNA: TGTGCCAGCAGCGTAGAAGGGAGTCGCACCGGGGAGCTGTTTTTT.

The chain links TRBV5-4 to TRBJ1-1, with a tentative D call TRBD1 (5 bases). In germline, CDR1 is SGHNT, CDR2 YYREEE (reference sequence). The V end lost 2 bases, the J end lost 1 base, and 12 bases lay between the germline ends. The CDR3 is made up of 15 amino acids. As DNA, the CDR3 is TGTGCCAGCAGCTTAGGGACCCTGGGGAACACTGAAGCTTTCTTT. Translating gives CASSLGTLGNTEAFF.

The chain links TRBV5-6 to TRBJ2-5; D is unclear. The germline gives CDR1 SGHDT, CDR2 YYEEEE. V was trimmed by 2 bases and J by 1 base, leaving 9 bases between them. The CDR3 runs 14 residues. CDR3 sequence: CASSFRQIQETQYF. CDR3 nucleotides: TGTGCCAGCAGCTTTCGGCAGATCCAAGAGACCCAGTACTTC.